A selection of T cell receptor beta chains follows, all from one sample in a study of OX40 agonist ivuxolimab in advanced cancers. Here immunoSEQ multiplex PCR was the method, and the copy in TCRdb shows in-frame clones only, minus some. The sample carries fewer than 15,000 clones, roughly 80% recorded once. Material: CD4+ or CD8+ T cells sorted from blood, obtained in a trial of the OX40 agonist ivuxolimab. The receptors were sampled from an adult with an advanced solid tumor such as melanoma, head and neck, liver or kidney cancer. The CDR3 runs from the conserved cysteine through the conserved F or W. The D gene is left open where the match is weak. For some rows the clone size is stated as once, few or many, or as a class when expanded; others skip it.

J gene	clone size	V gene	D gene	CDR3 protein	CDR3 DNA
TRBJ2-7	many	TRBV10-3	TRBD1	CAISGDSSYEQYF	TGTGCCATCAGTGGGGACAGCTCCTACGAGCAGTACTTC
TRBJ2-3	.	TRBV5-1	TRBD2	CASSWTGGIWTDTQYF	TGCGCCAGCAGCTGGACGGGGGGGATATGGACAGATACGCAGTATTTT
TRBJ1-1	.	TRBV6-6	TRBD1	CASSYPGGNTEAFF	TGTGCCAGCAGTTATCCAGGGGGGAACACTGAAGCTTTCTTT
TRBJ2-1	.	TRBV11-3	TRBD2	CASSLDLLAGANEQFF	TGTGCCAGCAGCTTAGATCTCCTAGCGGGGGCCAATGAGCAGTTCTTC
TRBJ1-2	.	TRBV27	.	CASSLSTLESGYTF	TGTGCCAGCAGTTTATCGACTCTAGAGAGTGGCTACACCTTC
TRBJ1-1	.	TRBV6-5	.	CASRGPWRITEAFF	TGTGCCAGCAGGGGCCCGTGGCGTATCACTGAAGCTTTCTTT
TRBJ1-3	few	TRBV11-2	.	CASSQWSSSGNTIYF	TGTGCCAGCAGCCAATGGTCCAGCTCTGGAAACACCATATATTTT
TRBJ2-5	.	TRBV28	.	CASSFYRVSGTQYF	TGTGCCAGCAGTTTCTACAGGGTTTCGGGGACCCAGTACTTC
TRBJ1-1	.	TRBV5-1	.	CASSTGWETEAFF	TGCGCCAGCTCGACGGGGTGGGAGACTGAAGCTTTCTTT
TRBJ1-5	.	TRBV27	.	CASSLGAGPTYSNQPQHF	TGTGCCAGCAGTTTGGGCGCAGGACCCACCTATAGCAATCAGCCCCAGCATTTT
TRBJ2-3	.	TRBV9	.	CASSTGQFGTDTQYF	TGTGCCAGCAGTACAGGGCAGTTTGGGACAGATACGCAGTATTTT
TRBJ2-5	.	TRBV5-8	TRBD2	CASSLAGGGYQETQYF	TGTGCCAGCAGCTTGGCCGGGGGAGGGTATCAAGAGACCCAGTACTTC